The 9 T cell receptor beta chains below come from one sample, sequenced in a study of PD-1 blockade in classical Hodgkin lymphoma. Using immunoSEQ multiplex PCR, the repertoire was profiled, and TCRdb retains in-frame clones only, with some absent. This table holds tens of thousands of clones, around three quarters found once. Every single patient, without exception, relapsed after autologous stem cell transplantation, and brentuximab vedotin exposure varied. Negative magnetic selection isolated CD4+ T cells from thawed PBMCs. Specimen: CD4+ T cells from blood, collected at baseline. Receptors originate from a human donor with classical Hodgkin lymphoma.

This chain links TRBV9 with TRBJ2-1; D remains unclear. Trimming took off 0 bases at V and 1 base at J, with 11 bases between the two ends. The CDR3 loop spans 16 amino acids. Per germline, CDR1 SGDLS and CDR2 YYNGEE. The CDR3 sequence is CASSVASASSYNEQFF. The CDR3 nucleotides read TGTGCCAGCAGCGTAGCGTCCGCCAGTTCCTACAATGAGCAGTTCTTC.

The V and J genes are TRBV28 and TRBJ1-4, with D tentatively TRBD1 (5 bases). The V end was cut by 3 bases, the J end by 6 bases, with 11 bases between. Germline assignment: CDR1 MDHEN and CDR2 SYDVKM. This CDR3 contains 14 residues. The DNA for the CDR3 is TGTGCCAGCAGTTTCCAACAGGACTATGAAAAACTGTTTTTT. This sequence encodes CASSFQQDYEKLFF.

In this sample, this clone turned up a few times. V gene TRBV16 combines with J gene TRBJ1-5; D is possibly TRBD1 (6 bases). This CDR3 region has 15 residues. V was pared by 1 base and J by 5 bases, with 12 bases between. Germline V gene lookup returns CDR1 KGHSY and CDR2 FQNENV. The CDR3 nucleotides are TGTGCCAGCAGCCAATATAACAGGGTGGATCAGCCCCAGCATTTT. It translates to CASSQYNRVDQPQHF.

The chain uses TRBV27 and TRBJ2-1; TRBD2 agrees at 10 bases. Losses at the gene ends were 3 bases for V and 4 bases for J; bases not matched to a gene: 3. Germline V gene data show CDR1 as MNHEY and CDR2 as SMNVEV (reference sequence). This CDR3 is 15 amino acids long. The CDR3 bases are TGTGCCAGCAGTTTCGAAGCGGGGGGGTACAATGAGCAGTTCTTC. Translated, it gives CASSFEAGGYNEQFF.

The CDR3 spells CASFGGPTGELFF. CDR3 in DNA: TGTGCCAGTTTTGGGGGTCCCACCGGGGAGCTGTTTTTT. The rearrangement links TRBV28 to TRBJ2-2; D possibly matches TRBD1 or TRBD2 (5 bases each). The V gene lost 9 bases and the J gene lost 4 bases, with 12 bases spanning the gap. Germline CDR1 reads MDHEN; CDR2 reads SYDVKM. This CDR3 has 13 residues. Full variable domain (missing parts from reference TRBV28 and TRBJ2-2): DVKVTQSSRYLVKRTGEKVFLECVQDMDHENMFWYRQDPGLGLRLIYFSYDVKMKEKGDIPEGYSVSREKKERFSLILESASTNQTSMYLCASFGGPTGELFFGEGSRLTVL.

Only one count was recorded for this clone. Other DNA sequences in this sample translate to the same CDR3. The gene calls are TRBV5-5 and TRBJ2-5; the match to TRBD2 covers 7 bases. The CDR3 has 14 amino acids. Looked up from germline, CDR1 is SGHKS and CDR2 is YYEKEE (reference sequence). V trimming: 4 bases; J trimming: 2 bases; junction bases outside the gene matches: 5. This chain's CDR3 is CASSPGGGQETQYF. The DNA for the CDR3 is TGTGCCAGCAGCCCTGGGGGGGGTCAAGAGACCCAGTACTTC.

The chain couples TRBV6-5 to TRBJ1-4, with TRBD1 matching 9 bases. V was pared by 2 bases and J by 6 bases, with 1 base of the junction left unmatched. Looked up from germline, CDR1 is MNHEY and CDR2 is SVGAGI. The CDR3 has 14 residues. CDR3 residues: CASSYRDRDEKLFF. Here the CDR3 DNA reads TGTGCCAGCAGTTACCGGGACAGGGATGAAAAACTGTTTTTT.

This chain joins TRBV5-1 and TRBJ1-4; unclear D gene. Germline lookup yields CDR1 SGHRS and CDR2 YFSETQ. Trimming stripped 0 bases from V and 0 bases from J, with 9 bases between. The CDR3 spans 16 residues. The CDR3 loop is CASSLGAAATNEKLFF. The CDR3 nucleotides read TGCGCCAGCAGCTTGGGGGCAGCAGCAACTAATGAAAAACTGTTTTTT.

This clone was picked up a small number of times. The rearrangement links TRBV10-3 to TRBJ1-2; D unresolved. Germline V gives CDR1 ENHRY, CDR2 SYGVKD. V lost 10 bases, J lost 4 bases, and 13 bases lay in between. This CDR3 is 12 amino acids long. The CDR3 DNA reads TGTGCCACGGCGGATGACATCTATGGCTACACCTTC. Its protein is CATADDIYGYTF.